This note documents a single T cell receptor (beta chain) sequence. The data stem from a study of cytomegalovirus exposure and HLA in healthy donors. The PCR had 60 Vbeta and 13 Jbeta primers. The data were produced by immunoSEQ multiplex PCR, yet TCRdb's version contains in-frame clones alone and is incomplete. The sample includes 210,000 or so clones, about four fifths of them seen just once. CDR1 is LGHNT, CDR2 FRNRAP, per germline. Trimming shortened V by 4 bases and J by 7 bases, and 13 bases separated the two germline ends. The CDR3 has 14 amino acids. The source material was PBMCs. This sequence originates from a woman aged 45-65 years in good health and CMV-seropositive. The chain recombines TRBV12-5 with TRBJ2-2; the D gene is possibly TRBD2 (7 bases). CDR3 sequence: CASGSRGAGGELFF. CDR3 DNA: TGTGCTAGTGGTTCCCGGGGGGCGGGCGGGGAGCTGTTTTTT.